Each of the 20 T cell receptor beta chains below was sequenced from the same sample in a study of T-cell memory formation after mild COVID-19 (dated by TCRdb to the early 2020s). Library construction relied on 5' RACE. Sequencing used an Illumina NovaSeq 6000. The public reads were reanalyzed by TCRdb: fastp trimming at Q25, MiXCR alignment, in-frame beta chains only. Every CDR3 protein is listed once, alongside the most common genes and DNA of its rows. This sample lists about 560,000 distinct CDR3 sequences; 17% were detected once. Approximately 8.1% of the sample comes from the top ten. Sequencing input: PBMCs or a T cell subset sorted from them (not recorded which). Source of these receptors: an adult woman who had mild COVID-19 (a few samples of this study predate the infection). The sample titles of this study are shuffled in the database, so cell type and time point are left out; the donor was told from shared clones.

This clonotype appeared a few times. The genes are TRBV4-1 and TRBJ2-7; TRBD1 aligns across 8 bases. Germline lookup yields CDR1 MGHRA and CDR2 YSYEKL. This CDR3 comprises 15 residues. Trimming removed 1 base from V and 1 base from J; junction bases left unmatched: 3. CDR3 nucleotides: TGCGCCAGCAGCCAAGGGACAGGGTTATCCTACGAGCAGTACTTC. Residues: CASSQGTGLSYEQYF.

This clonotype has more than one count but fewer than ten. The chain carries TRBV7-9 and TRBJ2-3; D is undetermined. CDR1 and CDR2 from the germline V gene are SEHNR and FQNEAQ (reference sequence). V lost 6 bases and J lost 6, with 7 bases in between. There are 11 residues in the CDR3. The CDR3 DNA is TGTGCCAGCAGGTTTAGGGATACGCAGTATTTT. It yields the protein CASRFRDTQYF.

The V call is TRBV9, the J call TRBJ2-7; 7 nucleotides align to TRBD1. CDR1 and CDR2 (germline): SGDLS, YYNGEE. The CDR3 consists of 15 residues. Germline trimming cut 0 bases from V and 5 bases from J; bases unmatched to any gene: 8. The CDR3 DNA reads TGTGCCAGCAGCGTAGGACAGGGTTCTTCCCACGAGCAGTACTTC. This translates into CASSVGQGSSHEQYF.

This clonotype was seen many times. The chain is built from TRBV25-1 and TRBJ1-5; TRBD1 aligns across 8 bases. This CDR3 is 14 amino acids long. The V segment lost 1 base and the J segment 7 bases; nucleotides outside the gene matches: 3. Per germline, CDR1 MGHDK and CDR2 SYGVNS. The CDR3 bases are TGTGCCAGCAGTGAATCGACAGGGGTACAGCCCCAGCATTTT. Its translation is CASSESTGVQPQHF. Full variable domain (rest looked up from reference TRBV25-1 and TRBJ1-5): EADIYQTPRYLVIGTGKKITLECSQTMGHDKMYWYQQDPGMELHLIHYSYGVNSTEKGDLSSESTVSRIRTEHFPLTLESARPSHTSQYLCASSESTGVQPQHFGDGTRLSIL.

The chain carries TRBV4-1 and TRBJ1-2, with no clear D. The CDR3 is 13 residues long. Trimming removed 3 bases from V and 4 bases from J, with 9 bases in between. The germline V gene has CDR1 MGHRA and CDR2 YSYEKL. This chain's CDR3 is CASSQDRIYGYTF. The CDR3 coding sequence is TGCGCCAGCAGCCAGGACCGGATCTATGGCTACACCTTC.

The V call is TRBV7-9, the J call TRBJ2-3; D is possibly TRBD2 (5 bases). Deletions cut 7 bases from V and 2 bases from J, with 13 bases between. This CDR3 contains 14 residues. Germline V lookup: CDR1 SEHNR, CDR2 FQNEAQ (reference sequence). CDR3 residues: CASIDTGITDTQYF. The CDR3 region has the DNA TGTGCCAGCATTGATACGGGGATCACAGATACGCAGTATTTT.

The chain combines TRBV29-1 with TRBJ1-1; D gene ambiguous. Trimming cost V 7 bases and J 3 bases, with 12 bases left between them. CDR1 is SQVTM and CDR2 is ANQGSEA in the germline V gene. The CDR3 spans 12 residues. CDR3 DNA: TGCAGCGGGGGTTTAAGGGACACTGAAGCTTTCTTT. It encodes CSGGLRDTEAFF.

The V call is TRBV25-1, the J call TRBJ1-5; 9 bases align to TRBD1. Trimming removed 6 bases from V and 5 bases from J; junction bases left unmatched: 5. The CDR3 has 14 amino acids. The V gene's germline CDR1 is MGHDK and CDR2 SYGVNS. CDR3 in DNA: TGTGCCAGCAGGGGACAGGGAGGGGATCAGCCCCAGCATTTT. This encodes CASRGQGGDQPQHF. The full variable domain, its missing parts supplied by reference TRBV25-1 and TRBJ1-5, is EADIYQTPRYLVIGTGKKITLECSQTMGHDKMYWYQQDPGMELHLIHYSYGVNSTEKGDLSSESTVSRIRTEHFPLTLESARPSHTSQYLCASRGQGGDQPQHFGDGTRLSIL.

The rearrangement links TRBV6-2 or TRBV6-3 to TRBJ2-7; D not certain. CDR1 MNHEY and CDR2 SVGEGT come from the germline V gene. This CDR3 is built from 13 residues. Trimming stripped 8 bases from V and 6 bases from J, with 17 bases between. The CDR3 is CASRLGRWGEQYF. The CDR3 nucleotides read TGTGCCAGCCGTCTAGGGCGATGGGGCGAGCAGTACTTC.

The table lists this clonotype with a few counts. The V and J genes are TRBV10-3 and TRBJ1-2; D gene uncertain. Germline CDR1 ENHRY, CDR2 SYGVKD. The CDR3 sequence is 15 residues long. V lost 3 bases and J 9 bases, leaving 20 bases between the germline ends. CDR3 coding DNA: TGTGCCATCAGTGACCCCGGAGGGCTCAAGGAAAGCTACACCTTC. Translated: CAISDPGGLKESYTF.

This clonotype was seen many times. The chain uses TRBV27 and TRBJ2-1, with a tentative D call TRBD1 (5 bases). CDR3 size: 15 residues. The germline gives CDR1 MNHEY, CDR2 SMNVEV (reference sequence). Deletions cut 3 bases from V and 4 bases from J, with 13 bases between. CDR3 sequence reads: CASSLWGTGYNEQFF. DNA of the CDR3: TGTGCCAGCAGTTTGTGGGGAACAGGATACAATGAGCAGTTCTTC.

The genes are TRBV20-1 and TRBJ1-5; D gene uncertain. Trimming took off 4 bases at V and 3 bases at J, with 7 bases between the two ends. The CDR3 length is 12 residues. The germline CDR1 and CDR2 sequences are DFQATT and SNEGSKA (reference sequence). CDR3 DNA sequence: TGCAGTGCTATTGGGGACAATCAGCCCCAGCATTTT. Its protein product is CSAIGDNQPQHF.

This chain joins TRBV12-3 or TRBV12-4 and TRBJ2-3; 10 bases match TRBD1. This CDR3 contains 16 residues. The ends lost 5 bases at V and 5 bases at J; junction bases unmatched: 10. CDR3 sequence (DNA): TGTGCCAGCAGTAACCGGGACAGGGGTTGGGGAGATACGCAGTATTTT. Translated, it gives CASSNRDRGWGDTQYF.

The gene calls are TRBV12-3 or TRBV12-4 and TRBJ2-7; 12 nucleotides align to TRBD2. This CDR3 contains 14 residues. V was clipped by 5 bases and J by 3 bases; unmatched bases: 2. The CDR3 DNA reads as TGTGCCAGCAGTGCGGGACTAGCGGGCTACGAGCAGTACTTC. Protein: CASSAGLAGYEQYF.

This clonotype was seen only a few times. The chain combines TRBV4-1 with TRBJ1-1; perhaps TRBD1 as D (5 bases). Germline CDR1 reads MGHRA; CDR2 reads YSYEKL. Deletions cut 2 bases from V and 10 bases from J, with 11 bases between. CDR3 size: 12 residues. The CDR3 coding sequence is TGCGCCAGCAGCCAACTAGACAGTAGAGCTTTCTTT. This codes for CASSQLDSRAFF.

The CDR3 here is CASSQHKQLLYTEAFF. DNA for the CDR3: TGCGCCAGCAGCCAACACAAACAGTTGTTGTACACTGAAGCTTTCTTT. The chain uses TRBV4-1 and TRBJ1-1; D call uncertain. This CDR3 has 16 amino acids. The V end was cut by 2 bases, the J end by 3 bases, with 16 bases between. Germline V lookup: CDR1 MGHRA, CDR2 YSYEKL.

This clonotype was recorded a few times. CDR3 nucleotide sequence: TGCGCCAGCAGCCAACTAGGACAGGGGAGCACTGAAGCTTTCTTT. It translates to CASSQLGQGSTEAFF. The rearrangement links TRBV4-1 to TRBJ1-1; 9 nucleotides line up with TRBD1. Germline CDR1 reads MGHRA; CDR2 reads YSYEKL. CDR3 length: 15 residues. J lost 4 bases, V lost 2 bases, and 5 bases had no gene match.

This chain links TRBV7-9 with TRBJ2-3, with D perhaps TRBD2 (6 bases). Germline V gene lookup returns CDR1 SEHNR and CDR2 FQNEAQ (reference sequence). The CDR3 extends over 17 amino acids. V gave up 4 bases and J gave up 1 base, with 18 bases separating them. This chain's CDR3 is CASSSSAGQGRTDTQYF. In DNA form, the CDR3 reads TGTGCCAGCAGCTCCTCGGCGGGGCAGGGTCGCACAGATACGCAGTATTTT.

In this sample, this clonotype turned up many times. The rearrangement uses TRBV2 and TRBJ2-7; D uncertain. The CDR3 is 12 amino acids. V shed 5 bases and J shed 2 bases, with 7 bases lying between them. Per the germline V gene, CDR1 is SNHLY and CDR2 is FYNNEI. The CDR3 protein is CASSRTPYEQYF. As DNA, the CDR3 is TGTGCCAGCAGTAGGACCCCCTACGAGCAGTACTTC.

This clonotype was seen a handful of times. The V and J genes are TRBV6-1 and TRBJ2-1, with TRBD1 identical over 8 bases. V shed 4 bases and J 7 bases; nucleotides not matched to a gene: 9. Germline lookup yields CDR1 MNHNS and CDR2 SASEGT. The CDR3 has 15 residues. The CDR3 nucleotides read TGTGCCAGCAGTGGGGGCAGGGGGCGCCTAAATGAGCAGTTCTTC. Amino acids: CASSGGRGRLNEQFF.